This entry features one T cell receptor (beta chain) sequence. The antigen remains undetermined. This sample is part of a study of vaccination and CD4 T cells after COVID-19. Study in general: Participants were vaccinated with two doses, given as either BNT162b2 or mRNA-1273 vaccine.

CD4+ T cells that had been cultured provided DNA sequenced with the Oncomine TCR Beta short-read assay. DNA came from CD4+ T cells after culture. From the PCR reads, TCRdb called clonotypes with MiXCR, one entry per CDR3 protein. The sample includes roughly 14,000 distinct CDR3 sequences, 30% to 40% of them seen just once. Specified treatment: approximately 10-day PBMC culture with coronavirus spike peptide pools or control peptides (ViraFEST assay). The CDR3 runs to 17 residues. Germline V lookup: CDR1 MNHEY, CDR2 SVGAGI. Germline trimming cut 3 bases from V and 4 bases from J; bases unmatched to any gene: 10.

This sequence originates from a human donor who had recovered from COVID-19. The sample here was CD4+ T cells from blood, cultured in vitro, taken before SARS-CoV-2 vaccination. The chain combines TRBV6-5 with TRBJ1-3; TRBD1 matches at 9 bases. CDR3 loop: CASSYSNRGRPGNTIYF. The CDR3 DNA sequence: TGTGCCAGCAGTTATTCAAACAGGGGGCGCCCAGGAAACACCATATATTTT.